The present T cell receptor (beta chain) was sequenced within a study of T cell changes during pregnancy in multiple sclerosis. This CDR3 has 15 residues. The ends lost 1 base at V and 3 bases at J; junction bases unmatched: 4. CDR1 is SEHNR and CDR2 is FQNEAQ in the germline V gene (reference sequence). This table comes from immunoSEQ multiplex PCR, and its TCRdb copy is limited to in-frame clones, with some not included. This sample carries some 40,000 clones, 93% of them seen once, and the ten largest clones take 0.4% to 0.45%. The source was CD4+ T cells from peripheral blood mononuclear cells, collected in the first trimester of pregnancy. The V and J genes are TRBV7-9 and TRBJ2-5; TRBD1 agrees at 8 bases. This TCR came from a female donor with multiple sclerosis, enrolled in a pregnancy study. CDR3 bases: TGTGCCAGCAGCTTAGGGGCAGGGGGCGAAGAGACCCAGTACTTC. This sequence encodes CASSLGAGGEETQYF.